This TCR beta chain stems from a study of OX40 agonist ivuxolimab in advanced cancers. Study as a whole: Every 2 weeks, patients received ivuxolimab intravenously, dosed at 0.01 to 10 mg/kg. Eligibility admitted prior anti-PD-1, anti-PD-L1 or anti-CTLA-4 therapy; roughly 39% had some. Broader study findings: There was clonal expansion of CD4+ and CD8+ blood T cells by week 6 at 0.1 to 3.0 mg/kg.

The method was immunoSEQ multiplex PCR; TCRdb's version includes in-frame clones alone and lacks a portion of them. The profile covers tens of thousands of clones, with around 80% appearing a single time and roughly 4.7% taken by the ten largest. Looked up from germline, CDR1 is MNHEY and CDR2 is SMNVEV (reference sequence). The CDR3 runs to 16 residues. The trim removed 5 bases at V and 6 bases at J, leaving 14 bases unmatched. On this clone: The antigen remains unidentified.

The origin of this receptor is an adult with an advanced solid tumor such as melanoma, head and neck, liver or kidney cancer. The chain employs TRBV27 and TRBJ2-3; 7 bases line up with TRBD2. Sequenced here: CD4+ or CD8+ T cells sorted from blood, sampled in a trial of the OX40 agonist ivuxolimab. The CDR3 region is CASSPSGEGLGDTQYF. CDR3 DNA: TGTGCCAGCAGTCCTAGCGGAGAGGGCCTCGGTGATACGCAGTATTTT.